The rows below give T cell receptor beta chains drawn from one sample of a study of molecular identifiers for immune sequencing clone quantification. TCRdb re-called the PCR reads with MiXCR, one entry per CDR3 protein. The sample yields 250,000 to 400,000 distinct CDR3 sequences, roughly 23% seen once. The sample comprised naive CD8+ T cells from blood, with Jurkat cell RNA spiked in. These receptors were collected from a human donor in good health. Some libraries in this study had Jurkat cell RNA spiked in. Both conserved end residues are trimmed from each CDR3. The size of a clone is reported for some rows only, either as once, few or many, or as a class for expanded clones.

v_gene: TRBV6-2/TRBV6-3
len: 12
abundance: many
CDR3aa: ASSSVGFLLWLF

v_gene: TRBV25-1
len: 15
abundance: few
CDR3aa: ATATGLGLQPTDTQY

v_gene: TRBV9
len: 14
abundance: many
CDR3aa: ASSSPLQGLGYGYT

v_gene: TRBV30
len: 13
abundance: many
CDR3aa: AWSGTSGLYNEQF

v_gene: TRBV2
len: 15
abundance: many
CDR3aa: ASSHLGQGIGNTEAF

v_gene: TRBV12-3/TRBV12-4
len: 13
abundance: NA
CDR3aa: ASSYSPDTPGGYT

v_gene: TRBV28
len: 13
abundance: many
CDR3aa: ASSFTGLANQPQH

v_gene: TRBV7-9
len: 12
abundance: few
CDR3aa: ASSPPYANTEAF

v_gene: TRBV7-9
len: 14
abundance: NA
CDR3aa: ASSLVDGSSGNTVY

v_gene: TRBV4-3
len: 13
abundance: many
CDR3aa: ASSQGASGANVLT

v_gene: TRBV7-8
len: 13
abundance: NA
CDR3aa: ASSLEATAHEAQY

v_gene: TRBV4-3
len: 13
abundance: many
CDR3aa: ASSQSLVLNYEQY

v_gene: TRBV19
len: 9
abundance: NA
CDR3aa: ASRGANILT

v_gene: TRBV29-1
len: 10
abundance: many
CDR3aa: SGPGQSYEQY

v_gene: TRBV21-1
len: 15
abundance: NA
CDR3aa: ASSKAGTSGSLGEQY

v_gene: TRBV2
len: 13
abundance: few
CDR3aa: ASSPRGGFNQPQH

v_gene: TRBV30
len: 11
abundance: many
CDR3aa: AWRADRSYEQY

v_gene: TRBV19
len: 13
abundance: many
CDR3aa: ASSIGPQVENIQY

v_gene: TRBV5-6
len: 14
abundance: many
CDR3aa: ASSYSLAGLQETQY

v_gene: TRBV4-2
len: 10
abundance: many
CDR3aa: ASSHTSYEQY

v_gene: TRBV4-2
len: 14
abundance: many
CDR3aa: ASSQGASSGANVLT

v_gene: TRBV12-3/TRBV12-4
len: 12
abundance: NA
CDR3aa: ASSLLGVGDTQY